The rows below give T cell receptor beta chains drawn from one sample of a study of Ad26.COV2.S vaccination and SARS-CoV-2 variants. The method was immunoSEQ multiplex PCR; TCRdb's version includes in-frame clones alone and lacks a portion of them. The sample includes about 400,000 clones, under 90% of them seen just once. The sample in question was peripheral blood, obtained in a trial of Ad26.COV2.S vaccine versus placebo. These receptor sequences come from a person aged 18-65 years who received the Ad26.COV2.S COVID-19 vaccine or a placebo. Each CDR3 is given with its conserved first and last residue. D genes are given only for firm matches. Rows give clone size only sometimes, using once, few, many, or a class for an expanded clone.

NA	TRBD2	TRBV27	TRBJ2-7	TGTGCCAGCAGCCCCGTCAGCGGGAGTTACGAGCAGTACTTC	CASSPVSGSYEQYF
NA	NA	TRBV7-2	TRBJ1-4	TGTGCCAGCAGCTTATCCCAAAATGAAAAACTGTTTTTT	CASSLSQNEKLFF
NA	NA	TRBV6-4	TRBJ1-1	TGTGCCAGCAGTGACTCGGGGGACAAAGCTTTCTTT	CASSDSGDKAFF
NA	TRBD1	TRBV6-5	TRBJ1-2	TGTGCCAGCAGTTACTCCAGACAGGGGGGAGGCTACACCTTC	CASSYSRQGGGYTF
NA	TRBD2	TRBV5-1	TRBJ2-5	TGCGCCAGCAGCTCCACTAGCGGGGGGAAAGAGACCCAGTACTTC	CASSSTSGGKETQYF
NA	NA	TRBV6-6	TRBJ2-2	TGTGTCAGCTCCACGGCCTGGACCGGGGAGCTGTTTTTT	CVSSTAWTGELFF
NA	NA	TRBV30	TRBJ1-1	TGTGCCTCCCGGTCTGGCACTGAAGCTTTCTTT	CASRSGTEAFF
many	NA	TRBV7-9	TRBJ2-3	TGTGCCATCCTCCCAGGGGACATCCGTCCAGATACGCAGTATTTT	CAILPGDIRPDTQYF
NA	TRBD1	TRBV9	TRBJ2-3	TGTGCCAGCAGCGCATACTTCAGGGGGCGTAGAGATACGCAGTATTTT	CASSAYFRGRRDTQYF
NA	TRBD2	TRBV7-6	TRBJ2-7	TGTGCCAGCAGCTTAGGGGCGGGGGGGCCATTTCCCGCCTCTTCCTACGAGCAGTACTTC	CASSLGAGGPFPASSYEQYF
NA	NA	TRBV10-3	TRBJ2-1	TGTGCCATCAGTGGCCAATACAATGAGCAGTTCTTC	CAISGQYNEQFF
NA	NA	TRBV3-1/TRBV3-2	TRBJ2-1	TGTGCCAGCAGCCAAAGGACAGCGCAGAATGAGCAGTTCTTC	CASSQRTAQNEQFF
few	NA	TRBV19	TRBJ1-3	TGTGCCAGTATAAGTCAAGCCCAAATCTCTGGAAACACCATATATTTT	CASISQAQISGNTIYF
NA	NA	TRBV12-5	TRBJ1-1	TGTGCTAGTAGCCGGGACCCCGACACTGAAGCTTTCTTT	CASSRDPDTEAFF
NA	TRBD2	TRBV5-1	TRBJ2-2	TGCGCCAGCAGCTGGACTAGCGGGAGCCCGAACACCGGGGAGCTGTTTTTT	CASSWTSGSPNTGELFF
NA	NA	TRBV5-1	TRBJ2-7	TGCGCCAGCAGTCCAAAGGGGCAGGGAGCCTACGAGCAGTACTTC	CASSPKGQGAYEQYF
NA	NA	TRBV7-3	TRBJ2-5	TGTGCCAGCAGCTCCGTAGTACCAGCCCGGTGGGCACAAGAGACCCAGTACTTC	CASSSVVPARWAQETQYF
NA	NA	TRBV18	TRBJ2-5	TGTGCCAGCTCACCGTCGACGCAAGAGACCCAGTACTTC	CASSPSTQETQYF
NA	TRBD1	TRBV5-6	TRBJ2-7	TGTGCCAGCAGCTTGGCCATAGGGGGCATCAGGAGCTCCTACGAGCAGTACTTC	CASSLAIGGIRSSYEQYF
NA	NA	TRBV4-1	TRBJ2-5	TGCGCCAGCAGCCTCGGAGTCGGGGGAGAGACCCAGTACTTC	CASSLGVGGETQYF
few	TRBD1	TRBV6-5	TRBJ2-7	TGTGCCAGCAGTAAGGGACAGAGATACGAGCAGTACTTC	CASSKGQRYEQYF
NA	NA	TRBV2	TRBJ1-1	TGTGCCAGCAGTGAAAAACCGAGAAGTCTCGGGAACACTGAAGCTTTCTTT	CASSEKPRSLGNTEAFF
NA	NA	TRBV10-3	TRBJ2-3	TGTGCCATCAGTGAGGGGGGGCTAGATACGCAGTATTTT	CAISEGGLDTQYF
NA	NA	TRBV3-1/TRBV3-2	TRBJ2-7	TGTGCCAGCAGCCAAGGCGAGAAGCAGTACTTC	CASSQGEKQYF
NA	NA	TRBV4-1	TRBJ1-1	TGCGCCAGCATAGGACTCCAGAGAGGGAACACTGAAGCTTTCTTT	CASIGLQRGNTEAFF